Presented here are 17 T cell receptor beta chains from one specimen sequenced in a study of monozygotic twins with inflammatory bowel disease. Each CDR3 protein gets one entry in TCRdb, which reprocessed the 5' RACE reads and gives no DNA. In total, the table holds some 150,000 distinct CDR3 sequences. Sample: blood. The source of these receptors is a human donor with ulcerative colitis or Crohn's disease, or a healthy co-twin of an affected twin (not recorded which).

The chain employs TRBV12-3 or TRBV12-4 and TRBJ2-2; TCRdb designates TRBD2, a call that cannot be tested without DNA. The CDR3 runs 15 residues. CDR3 region: CASSLVGVNTGELFF.

The genes are TRBV6-5 and TRBJ2-2. CDR1 is MNHEY and CDR2 is SVGAGI in the germline V gene. The CDR3 is made up of 14 amino acids. CDR3 residues: CASSYNLNTGELFF.

The V gene is TRBV12-3 or TRBV12-4, the J gene TRBJ2-1; there is no DNA to check the TCRdb D call of TRBD1. CDR3 length: 15 amino acids. Here the CDR3 reads CASSFTLPTGIGQFF.

The CDR3 sequence is CASSPWDTGSDTQYF. The chain combines TRBV27 with TRBJ2-3; the D call from TCRdb, TRBD1, cannot be confirmed without DNA. Germline lookup yields CDR1 MNHEY and CDR2 SMNVEV (reference sequence). This CDR3 has 15 residues.

The genes are TRBV5-1 and TRBJ1-6; without DNA, the TCRdb call of TRBD1 cannot be checked. In germline, CDR1 is SGHRS, CDR2 YFSETQ. There are 15 residues in the CDR3. CDR3 residues: CASSLEGQDNSPLHF.

The V and J genes are TRBV29-1 and TRBJ1-2; TCRdb names TRBD1, which stays unverified in the absence of DNA. The CDR3 covers 11 residues. Germline CDR1 reads SQVTM; CDR2 reads ANQGSEA. CDR3 sequence reads: CSVARGYGYTF.

V usage is TRBV6-5 and J usage is TRBJ1-5; TCRdb designates TRBD1, a call that cannot be tested without DNA. Germline-derived CDR1 and CDR2 are MNHEY and SVGAGI. This CDR3 is built from 13 residues. CDR3: CASRSQGSQPQHF.

The chain has TRBV10-1 and TRBJ2-2. This CDR3 is built from 13 residues. Germline CDR1 is WNHNN and CDR2 is SYGVQD (reference sequence). Here the CDR3 reads CATGHRKSGELFF.

This rearrangement joins TRBV6-2 or TRBV6-3 to TRBJ1-1. Germline loops: CDR1 MNHEY, CDR2 SVGEGT. The CDR3 has 14 amino acids. The CDR3 sequence: CASSRQSLNTEAFF.

The chain has TRBV7-9 and TRBJ2-7. Germline CDR1 and CDR2: SEHNR and FQNEAQ (reference sequence). The CDR3 runs 16 residues. The CDR3 here is CASSLEISNRGYEQYF. Drawing the rest from reference TRBV7-9 and TRBJ2-7, the complete variable domain is DTGVSQNPRHKITKRGQNVTFRCDPISEHNRLYWYRQTLGQGPEFLTYFQNEAQLEKSRLLSDRFSAERPKGSFSTLEIQRTEQGDSAMYLCASSLEISNRGYEQYFGPGTRLTVT.

The chain links TRBV7-2 to TRBJ2-3; TCRdb reports TRBD1, a call that lacks DNA to check it against. Per the germline V gene, CDR1 is SGHTA and CDR2 is FQGNSA. This CDR3 is built from 15 residues. The CDR3 protein is CASSSEVRGTDAQYF. The full variable domain, its missing parts supplied by reference TRBV7-2 and TRBJ2-3, is GAGVSQSPSNKVTEKGKDVELRCDPISGHTALYWYRQSLGQGLEFLIYFQGNSAPDKSGLPSDRFSAERTGGSVSTLTIQRTQQEDSAVYLCASSSEVRGTDAQYFGPGTRLTVL.

This rearrangement joins TRBV5-1 to TRBJ1-4; TCRdb calls TRBD1, which cannot be checked without DNA. CDR1 is SGHRS and CDR2 is YFSETQ in the germline V gene. The CDR3 covers 15 residues. The CDR3 reads CASSLEGRGGEKLFF.

V and J are TRBV9 and TRBJ2-2; the TCRdb call, TRBD2, lacks DNA for checking. This CDR3 contains 13 residues. Per germline, CDR1 SGDLS and CDR2 YYNGEE. The CDR3 protein is CASSAEVSGELFF.

V gene TRBV19 combines with J gene TRBJ2-5; TCRdb reports TRBD1, a call that lacks DNA to check it against. This CDR3 spans 14 amino acids. Germline assignment: CDR1 LNHDA and CDR2 SQIVND (reference sequence). The CDR3 loop reads CASSTGQGWETQYF. The full variable domain, in which reference TRBV19 and TRBJ2-5 provide the parts outside the CDR3, is DGGITQSPKYLFRKEGQNVTLSCEQNLNHDAMYWYRQDPGQGLRLIYYSQIVNDFQKGDIAEGYSVSREKKESFPLTVTSAQKNPTAFYLCASSTGQGWETQYFGPGTRLLVL.

The gene calls are TRBV20-1 and TRBJ2-4. Germline loops: CDR1 DFQATT, CDR2 SNEGSKA (reference sequence). The CDR3 is 15 residues long. The CDR3 loop is CSAKLTALAKNIQYF.

The rearrangement links TRBV5-6 to TRBJ2-2; no DNA is available, so the TRBD1 call from TCRdb remains unchecked. Germline lookup yields CDR1 SGHDT and CDR2 YYEEEE. This CDR3 is 15 amino acids long. The CDR3: CASSLDVGATGELFF.

The chain couples TRBV19 to TRBJ2-3. The CDR3 extends over 15 amino acids. CDR1 is LNHDA and CDR2 is SQIVND in the germline V gene (reference sequence). CDR3 loop: CASSAYMYGTDTQYF.